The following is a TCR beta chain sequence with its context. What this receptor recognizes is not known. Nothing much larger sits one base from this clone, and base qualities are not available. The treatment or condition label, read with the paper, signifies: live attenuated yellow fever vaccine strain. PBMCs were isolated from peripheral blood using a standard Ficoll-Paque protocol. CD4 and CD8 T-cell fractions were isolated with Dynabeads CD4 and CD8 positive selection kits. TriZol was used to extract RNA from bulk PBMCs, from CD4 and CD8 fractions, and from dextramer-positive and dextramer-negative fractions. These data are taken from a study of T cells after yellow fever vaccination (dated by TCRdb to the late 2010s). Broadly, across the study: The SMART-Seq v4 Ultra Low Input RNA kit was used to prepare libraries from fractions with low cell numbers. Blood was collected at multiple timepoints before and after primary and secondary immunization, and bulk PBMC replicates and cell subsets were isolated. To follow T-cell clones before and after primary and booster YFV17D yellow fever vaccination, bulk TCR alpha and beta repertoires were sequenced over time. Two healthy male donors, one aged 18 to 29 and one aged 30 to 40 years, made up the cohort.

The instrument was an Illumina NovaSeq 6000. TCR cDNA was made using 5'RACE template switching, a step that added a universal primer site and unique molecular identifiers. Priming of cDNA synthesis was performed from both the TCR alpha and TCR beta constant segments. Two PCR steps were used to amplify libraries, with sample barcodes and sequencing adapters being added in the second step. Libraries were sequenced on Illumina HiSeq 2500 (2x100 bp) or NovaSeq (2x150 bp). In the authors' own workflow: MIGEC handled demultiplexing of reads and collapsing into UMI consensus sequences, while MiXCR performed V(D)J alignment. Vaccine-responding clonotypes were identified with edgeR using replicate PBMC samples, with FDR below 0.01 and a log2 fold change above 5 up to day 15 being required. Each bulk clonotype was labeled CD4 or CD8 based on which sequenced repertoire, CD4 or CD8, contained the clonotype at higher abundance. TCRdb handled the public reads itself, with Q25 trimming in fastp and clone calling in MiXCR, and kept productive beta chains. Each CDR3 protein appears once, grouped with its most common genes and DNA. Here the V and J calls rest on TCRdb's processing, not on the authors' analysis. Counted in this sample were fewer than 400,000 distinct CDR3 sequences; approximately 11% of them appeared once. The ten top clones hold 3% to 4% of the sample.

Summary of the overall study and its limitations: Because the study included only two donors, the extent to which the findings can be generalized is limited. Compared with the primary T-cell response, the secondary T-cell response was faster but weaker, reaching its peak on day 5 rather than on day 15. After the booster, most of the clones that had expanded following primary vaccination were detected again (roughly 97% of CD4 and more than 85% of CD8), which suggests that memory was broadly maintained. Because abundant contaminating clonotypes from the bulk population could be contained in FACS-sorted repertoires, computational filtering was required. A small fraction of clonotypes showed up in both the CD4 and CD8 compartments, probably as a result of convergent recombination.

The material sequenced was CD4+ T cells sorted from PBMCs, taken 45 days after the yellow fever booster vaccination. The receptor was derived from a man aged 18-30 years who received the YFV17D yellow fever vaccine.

The CDR3 loop reads CASMSMGPQHF. In nucleotide form, the sequence is TGTGCCAGCATGAGCATGGGGCCCCAGCATTTT. The chain uses TRBV28 and TRBJ1-5; the D gene lacks a confident call. V is clipped by 7 bases and J by 9 bases, and the sequence between their germline boundaries is 10 bases long. Sequences MDHEN (CDR1) and SYDVKM (CDR2) are obtained from the germline V gene. The CDR3 covers 11 residues, taking in both the cysteine and the phenylalanine. Just CDR3 DNA is preserved here, 33 bases in frame from base 1.